Below, 25 T cell receptor beta chains from the same sample are listed, as sequenced in a study of T cell clonality in common variable immunodeficiency. Here immunoSEQ multiplex PCR was the method, and the copy in TCRdb shows in-frame clones only, minus some. The sample was found to contain about 52,000 clones, and every one recurs. What was sequenced was peripheral blood mononuclear cells. The receptors here all came from a person aged 18 to 75 in good health.

Turning to this clone: The read is 3 residues too short to cover the CDR3 end, so that end is filled in from the germline J gene. The genes are TRBV18 and TRBJ2-7; 8 bases fit TRBD1. The ends lost 0 bases at V and 5 bases at J; junction bases unmatched: 9. Germline V gene lookup returns CDR1 KGHSH and CDR2 LQKENI. The CDR3 is 16 residues long. The DNA read from the CDR3 is TGTGCCAGCTCACCACCGTGGACAGGGACGTCCGACGAG. It specifies CASSPPWTGTSDE. The full CDR3 sequence reads CASSPPWTGTSDEQYF.

This clone came up a few times. The missing CDR3 end, 3 residues past where the read stops, is filled in from the germline J gene. V gene TRBV10-3 combines with J gene TRBJ2-7, with D possibly being TRBD2 (5 bases). The CDR3 is made up of 12 amino acids. Trimming left V 11 bases short and J 4 bases short, with 15 bases between. Germline V gives CDR1 ENHRY, CDR2 SYGVKD. CDR3 DNA, as far as it was read: TGTGCCGCCGGTAGTAGAGGGTACGAG. Protein sequence: CAAGSRGYE. The entire CDR3 reads CAAGSRGYEQYF.

The sample holds many counts of this clone. The sequenced fragment ends 3 residues before the CDR3 boundary, so the rest is inferred from the germline J gene. The V call is TRBV2, the J call TRBJ2-2; D is uncertain. Trimming left V 4 bases short and J 4 bases short, with 7 bases between. Germline CDR1 SNHLY, CDR2 FYNNEI. The CDR3 length is 13 residues. The CDR3 loop reads CASSVRSTGELFF. CDR3 DNA (partial): TGTGCCAGCAGTGTCAGGAGCACCGGGGAG.

In its sample, this clone was seen a few times. The CDR3 end lies 3 residues beyond the end of the read and is filled in from the germline J gene. The chain has TRBV7-6 and TRBJ2-5, with 10 positions matching TRBD2. Germline trimming cut 4 bases from V and 5 bases from J; bases unmatched to any gene: 10. Germline V gives CDR1 SGHVS, CDR2 FNYEAQ. The CDR3 is made up of 16 amino acids. The CDR3 protein is CASSSPSGGKEETQYF. CDR3 DNA, as far as it was read: TGTGCCAGCAGCTCCCCTAGCGGGGGAAAAGAGGAGACC.

Regarding this clone: The read falls 3 residues short of the CDR3 end, and the missing part is taken from the germline J gene. The chain couples TRBV18 to TRBJ1-2; tentatively, D is TRBD1 (6 bases). CDR1 is KGHSH and CDR2 is LQKENI in the germline V gene. Between the trimmed V and J ends, which lost 2 bases and 2 bases, there was a span of 12 bases. The CDR3 covers 15 residues. Incomplete CDR3 DNA: TGTGCCAGCTCACCAATCGAGCAGGGGAACTATGGC. This gives the protein CASSPIEQGNYG. The whole CDR3 sequence is CASSPIEQGNYGYTF.

About this clone itself: The read is 3 residues too short to cover the CDR3 end, so that end is filled in from the germline J gene. The chain links TRBV7-9 to TRBJ1-2; 7 bases align to TRBD1. Germline CDR1 reads SEHNR; CDR2 reads FQNEAQ (reference sequence). The CDR3 runs 13 residues. The trim removed 7 bases at V and 3 bases at J, leaving 5 bases unmatched. The CDR3 here is CASTQTGHYGYTF. CDR3 DNA, as far as it was read: TGTGCCAGCACCCAGACAGGGCACTATGGC.

This clone was seen at least ten times. Compared with germline, one end of the junction differs, possibly owing to a read error. Sequencing ends 3 residues short of the CDR3 end; the germline J gene provides the rest. V gene TRBV7-7 combines with J gene TRBJ2-5, with 12 positions matching TRBD2. The CDR3 loop spans 17 amino acids. From germline, CDR1 is SSHAT and CDR2 FNYEAQ (reference sequence). CDR3 sequence reads: CASSLFLAGGSGETQYF. The sequenced CDR3 bases are TGTGCTAGCAGCTTATTTCTAGCGGGAGGGTCTGGAGAGACC.

There are a few counts of this clone. From the germline J gene comes the end of the CDR3, since the read stops 3 residues before it. The chain combines TRBV11-3 with TRBJ2-7; D not resolved. The V end was cut by 9 bases, the J end by 2 bases, with 20 bases between. This CDR3 is built from 15 residues. Germline loops: CDR1 SGHNT, CDR2 YENEEA. This CDR3 reads CASERRASLPYEQYF. The covered CDR3 bases are TGTGCCAGTGAACGAAGGGCTTCCCTACCCTACGAG.

This clone has ten or more counts. The read terminates 3 residues before the CDR3 end, so the remaining end is supplied by the germline J gene. The chain employs TRBV20-1 and TRBJ2-2; maybe TRBD2 (5 bases). Between the trimmed V and J ends, which lost 6 bases and 3 bases, there was a span of 11 bases. The CDR3 consists of 13 residues. Looked up from germline, CDR1 is DFQATT and CDR2 is SNEGSKA (reference sequence). The covered CDR3 bases are TGCAGTGCCCTACGGGGAGACACCGGGGAG. Translated: CSALRGDTGE. From start to end, the CDR3 is CSALRGDTGELFF.

This clone occurred many times. The CDR3 end falls 3 residues outside the read, so it is completed with the germline J gene. The rearrangement uses TRBV19 and TRBJ2-5; 9 bases align to TRBD1. CDR1 is LNHDA and CDR2 is SQIVND in the germline V gene (reference sequence). CDR3 length equals 15 residues. Losses at the gene ends were 3 bases for V and 3 bases for J; bases not matched to a gene: 5. The sequenced CDR3 bases are TGTGCCAGTAGTATCCGAGGACAGGGGAAAGAGACC. Residues: CASSIRGQGKET. The full CDR3 protein reads CASSIRGQGKETQYF.

This clone was recorded a few times. Coverage ceases 3 residues before the CDR3 finishes, and the germline J gene fills in the end. V is TRBV13 and J is TRBJ2-6; a possible D gene is TRBD1 (5 bases). The CDR3 runs 16 residues. Germline V gene sequence: CDR1 PRHDT, CDR2 FYEKMQ (reference sequence). The ends were cut back, 5 bases at V and 2 bases at J, with 13 bases in the middle. Incomplete CDR3 DNA: TGTGCCAGCAGCCCGTGGGGCAAGCCTGGGGCCAACGTC. Translation: CASSPWGKPGANV. The CDR3 in its entirety is CASSPWGKPGANVLTF.

This clone occurred many times. The sequence runs out 3 residues before the end of the CDR3; the remainder is reconstructed from the germline J gene. The chain recombines TRBV19 with TRBJ2-3; D is uncertain. Trimming took 6 bases from V and 4 from J, leaving 14 bases between them. From germline, CDR1 is LNHDA and CDR2 SQIVND (reference sequence). The CDR3 contains 14 residues. The DNA read from the CDR3 is TGTGCCAGTAGCTCCGTTCGAGGCCCAGATACG. Its protein is CASSSVRGPDT. The whole CDR3 sequence reads CASSSVRGPDTQYF. Full variable domain (rest looked up from reference TRBV19 and TRBJ2-3): DGGITQSPKYLFRKEGQNVTLSCEQNLNHDAMYWYRQDPGQGLRLIYYSQIVNDFQKGDIAEGYSVSREKKESFPLTVTSAQKNPTAFYLCASSSVRGPDTQYFGPGTRLTVL.

As for this clone: The read comes to an end 3 residues before the CDR3 does, leaving the germline J gene to fill in the end. The chain uses TRBV6-2 or TRBV6-3 and TRBJ2-2; 7 bases map to TRBD2. This CDR3 is built from 15 residues. Germline V gene lookup returns CDR1 MNHEY and CDR2 SVGEGT. CDR3 sequence: CASSYGGGANEKLFF. Partial CDR3 DNA: TGTGCCAGCAGTTACGGCGGGGGAGCTAATGAAAAG.

In its sample, this clone was seen many times. Read sequence stops 3 residues before the CDR3 end, and the germline J gene provides the missing end. The genes are TRBV30 and TRBJ2-7, with D possibly being TRBD2 (6 bases). CDR1 is GTSNPN and CDR2 is SVGIG in the germline V gene (reference sequence). Trimming removed 5 bases at V and 4 bases at J, with 21 bases between. The CDR3 is 15 amino acids. This CDR3 reads CAWEPSPGGIYEQYF. CDR3 DNA, as far as it was read: TGTGCCTGGGAACCCTCACCTGGGGGGATATACGAG. Using reference TRBV30 and TRBJ2-7 for the parts outside the CDR3, the full variable domain is SQTIHQWPATLVQPVGSPLSLECTVEGTSNPNLYWYRQAAGRGLQLLFYSVGIGQISSEVPQNLSASRPQDRQFILSSKKLLLSDSGFYLCAWEPSPGGIYEQYFGPGTRLTVT.

The table lists this clone with many counts. Read coverage stops 3 residues before the CDR3 terminus; the germline J gene supplies the remainder. This chain connects TRBV18 to TRBJ2-7; D not resolved. V dropped 8 bases and J dropped 6 bases, with 14 bases sitting between them. Looked up from germline, CDR1 is KGHSH and CDR2 is LQKENI. This CDR3 comprises 12 residues. CDR3 bases read: TGTGCCAGCCGCCCAGTTGGCGGCGAG. Translation gives CASRPVGGE. The whole CDR3 is CASRPVGGEQYF.

This clone appeared many times. The CDR3 end is not reached by the read, which stops 3 residues before it; the germline J gene fills it in. V is TRBV5-1 and J is TRBJ2-7; tentative D call: TRBD2 (6 bases). The CDR3 is 16 amino acids. With 3 bases removed from V and 3 bases from J, the gap between germline ends came to 19 bases. CDR1 SGHRS and CDR2 YFSETQ come from the germline V gene. The CDR3 DNA, read in part, is TGCGCCAGCAGCTCTCTAGCGTGGTATAGGATCTACGAG. Its protein product is CASSSLAWYRIYE. The entire CDR3 protein reads CASSSLAWYRIYEQYF.

Worth noting for this clone: The read terminates 3 residues ahead of where the CDR3 ends, so the germline J gene completes it. This rearrangement joins TRBV5-1 to TRBJ2-6; D may correspond to TRBD1 or TRBD2 (5 bases each). The CDR3 spans 16 residues. Trimming removed 0 bases from V and 0 bases from J, with 7 bases in between. The germline CDR1 and CDR2 sequences are SGHRS and YFSETQ. The sequenced CDR3 bases are TGCGCCAGCAGCTTGGTGAGGGGCTCTGGGGCCAACGTC. The encoded protein is CASSLVRGSGANV. The full-length CDR3 reads as CASSLVRGSGANVLTF.

This clone has ten or more counts. One junction end does not reproduce the germline sequence, and a read error may be involved. Read data end 3 residues before the CDR3 end; the end is taken from the germline J gene. V gene TRBV4-2 combines with J gene TRBJ2-2; 7 bases line up with TRBD1. Germline assignment: CDR1 LGHNA and CDR2 YNFKEQ. This CDR3 has 16 residues. The CDR3 bases that were read are TGCGCCAGCAGCCAAGAAGGGACAGTAAGGATCGGGGAG. It yields the protein CASSQEGTVRIGE. The entire CDR3 protein reads CASSQEGTVRIGELFF.

This clone appeared many times. Read coverage stops 3 residues before the CDR3 terminus; the germline J gene supplies the remainder. This rearrangement joins TRBV13 to TRBJ2-3; 14 bases are a match to TRBD2. J gave up 4 bases and V 5 bases, and 5 bases lay outside the gene matches. CDR3 length: 16 residues. Germline V gene lookup returns CDR1 PRHDT and CDR2 FYEKMQ (reference sequence). The CDR3 sequence is CASSARTSGRSDTQYF. Partial CDR3 DNA: TGTGCCAGCAGCGCGCGGACTAGCGGGAGGTCAGATACG.

About this clone: Relative to the germline gene, one junction end is altered; a read error may explain this. The read comes to an end 3 residues before the CDR3 does, leaving the germline J gene to fill in the end. The V and J genes are TRBV20-1 and TRBJ2-3, with 7 bases lining up with TRBD1. The CDR3 consists of 12 residues. The V gene's germline CDR1 is DFQATT and CDR2 SNEGSKA (reference sequence). The DNA read from the CDR3 is TGCAGTGCTAGAACAGGGACAGAGACG. It yields the protein CSARTGTET. The whole CDR3 sequence reads CSARTGTETQYF.

This clone was picked up many times. Read coverage stops 3 residues before the CDR3 terminus; the germline J gene supplies the remainder. The chain joins TRBV30 to TRBJ1-2; no reliable D call. The germline gives CDR1 GTSNPN, CDR2 SVGIG (reference sequence). The CDR3 loop spans 11 amino acids. Trimming stripped 0 bases from V and 7 bases from J, with 6 bases between. The DNA read from the CDR3 is TGTGCCTGGAGTGTAGGTCGTGGC. Translated, it gives CAWSVGRG. The CDR3 reads in full as CAWSVGRGYTF. Full variable domain (rest looked up from reference TRBV30 and TRBJ1-2): SQTIHQWPATLVQPVGSPLSLECTVEGTSNPNLYWYRQAAGRGLQLLFYSVGIGQISSEVPQNLSASRPQDRQFILSSKKLLLSDSGFYLCAWSVGRGYTFGSGTRLTVV.

This clone was seen repeatedly, ten times or more. The read stops 3 residues short of the end of the CDR3; the missing end is completed from the germline J gene. The genes are TRBV15 and TRBJ2-7; 10 bases match TRBD2. Trimming at V came to 1 base and at J to 3 bases, leaving 6 bases not matched to a gene. The CDR3 length is 16 residues. CDR1 and CDR2 from the germline V gene are LNHNV and YYDKDF (reference sequence). Partial CDR3 DNA: TGTGCCACCAGCAGAGGTGGGCTAGCGGGAGTCTACGAG. It codes for CATSRGGLAGVYE. The whole CDR3 reads CATSRGGLAGVYEQYF.

This clone was counted between two and nine times. The sequenced fragment ends 3 residues before the CDR3 boundary, so the rest is inferred from the germline J gene. This rearrangement joins TRBV2 to TRBJ2-1, with 10 bases aligning to TRBD2. Germline assignment: CDR1 SNHLY and CDR2 FYNNEI. With V trimmed by 7 bases and J by 4 bases, 1 base remained unmatched. This CDR3 region has 13 residues. CDR3 sequence reads: CASTSGGYNEQFF. The part of the CDR3 DNA that was read is TGTGCCAGCACTAGCGGGGGTTACAATGAG.

About this clone: The read comes to an end 3 residues before the CDR3 does, leaving the germline J gene to fill in the end. The rearrangement uses TRBV19 and TRBJ1-1; 7 positions agree with TRBD1. CDR3 length: 15 amino acids. The V gene end was trimmed by 6 bases and the J gene end by 2 bases; junction bases not matched to a gene: 9. The germline V gene encodes CDR1 LNHDA and CDR2 SQIVND (reference sequence). Incomplete CDR3 DNA: TGTGCCAGTAGCCCACCCGGGACAGTCAACACTGAA. Encoded protein: CASSPPGTVNTE. The CDR3 in full is CASSPPGTVNTEAFF.

Concerning this clone: With the read ending 3 residues before the CDR3 end, the germline J gene is used to fill in that end. The V call is TRBV11-1, the J call TRBJ2-1, with TRBD1 identical over 9 bases. The V segment lost 4 bases and the J segment 7 bases; nucleotides outside the gene matches: 8. Germline V gives CDR1 SGHAT, CDR2 FQDESV (reference sequence). The CDR3 totals 15 residues. CDR3 region: CASSSGQGLGNEQFF. The CDR3 DNA, read in part, is TGTGCCAGCAGCTCGGGACAGGGACTGGGGAATGAG.